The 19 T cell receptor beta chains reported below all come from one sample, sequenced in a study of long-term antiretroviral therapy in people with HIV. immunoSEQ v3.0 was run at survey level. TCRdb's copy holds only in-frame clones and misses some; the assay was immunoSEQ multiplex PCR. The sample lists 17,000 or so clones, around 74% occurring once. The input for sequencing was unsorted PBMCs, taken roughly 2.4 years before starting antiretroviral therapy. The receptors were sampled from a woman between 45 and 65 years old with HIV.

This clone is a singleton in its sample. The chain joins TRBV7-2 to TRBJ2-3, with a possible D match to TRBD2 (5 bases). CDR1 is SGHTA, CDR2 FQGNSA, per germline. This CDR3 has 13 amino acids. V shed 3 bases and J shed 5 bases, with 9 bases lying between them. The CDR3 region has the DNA TGTGCCAGCAGCTTCTATCGGGAAGATACGCAGTATTTT. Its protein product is CASSFYREDTQYF.

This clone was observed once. DNA for the CDR3: TGCGCCAGCAGCCTGACAGGGGGCCACGAAAGTCTGTTTTTT. Translation gives CASSLTGGHESLFF. The chain is built from TRBV5-1 and TRBJ1-4; 10 nucleotides agree with TRBD1. The CDR3 spans 14 residues. Trimming removed 4 bases from V and 14 bases from J; junction bases left unmatched: 11. The germline V gene encodes CDR1 SGHRS and CDR2 YFSETQ.

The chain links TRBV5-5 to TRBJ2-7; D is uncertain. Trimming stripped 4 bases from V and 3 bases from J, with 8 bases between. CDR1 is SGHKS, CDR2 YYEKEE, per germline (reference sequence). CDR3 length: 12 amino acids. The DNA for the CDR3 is TGTGCCAGCAGCGCCACCTTCTACGAGCAGTACTTC. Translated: CASSATFYEQYF.

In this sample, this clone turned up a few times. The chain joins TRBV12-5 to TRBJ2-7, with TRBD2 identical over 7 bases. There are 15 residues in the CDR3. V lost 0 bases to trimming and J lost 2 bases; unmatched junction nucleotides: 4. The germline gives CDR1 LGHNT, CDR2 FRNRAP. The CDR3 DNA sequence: TGTGCTAGTGGTTTGGTAGCGGGGTCGCCCTACGAGCAGTACTTC. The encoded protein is CASGLVAGSPYEQYF. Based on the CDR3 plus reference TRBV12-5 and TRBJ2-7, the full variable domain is DARVTQTPRHKVTEMGQEVTMRCQPILGHNTVFWYRQTMMQGLELLAYFRNRAPLDDSGMPKDRFSAEMPDATLATLKIQPSEPRDSAVYFCASGLVAGSPYEQYFGPGTRLTVT.

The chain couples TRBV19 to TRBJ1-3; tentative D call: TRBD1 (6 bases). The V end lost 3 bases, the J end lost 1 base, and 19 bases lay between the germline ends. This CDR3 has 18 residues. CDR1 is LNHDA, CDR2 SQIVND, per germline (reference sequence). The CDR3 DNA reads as TGTGCCAGTAGTATGGTAACAGGGAGCTTACTTTCTGGAAACACCATATATTTT. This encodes CASSMVTGSLLSGNTIYF.

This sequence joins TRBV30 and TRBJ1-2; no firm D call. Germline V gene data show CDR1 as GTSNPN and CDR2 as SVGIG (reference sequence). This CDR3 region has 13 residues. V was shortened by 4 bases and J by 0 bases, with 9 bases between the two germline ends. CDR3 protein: CAWTGGANYGYTF. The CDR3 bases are TGTGCCTGGACTGGAGGTGCTAACTATGGCTACACCTTC.

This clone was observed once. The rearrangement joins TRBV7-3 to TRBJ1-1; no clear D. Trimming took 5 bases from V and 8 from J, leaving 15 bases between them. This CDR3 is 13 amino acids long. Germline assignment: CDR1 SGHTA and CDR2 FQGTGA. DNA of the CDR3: TGTGCCAGCAGCCCCGAACGGGGAGGAGAAGCTTTCTTT. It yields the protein CASSPERGGEAFF.

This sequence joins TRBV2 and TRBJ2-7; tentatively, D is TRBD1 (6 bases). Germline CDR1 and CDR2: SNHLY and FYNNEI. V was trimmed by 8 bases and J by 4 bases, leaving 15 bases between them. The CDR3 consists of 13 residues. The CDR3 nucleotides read TGTGCCAGCGGGTCCGGACAGACTTACGAGCAGTACTTC. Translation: CASGSGQTYEQYF.

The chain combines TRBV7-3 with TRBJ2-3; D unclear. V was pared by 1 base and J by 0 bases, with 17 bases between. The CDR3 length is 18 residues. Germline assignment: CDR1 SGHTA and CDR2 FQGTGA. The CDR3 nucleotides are TGTGCCAGCAGCTTAAGTCAGGCGGAGAGAAAGAGCACAGATACGCAGTATTTT. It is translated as CASSLSQAERKSTDTQYF.

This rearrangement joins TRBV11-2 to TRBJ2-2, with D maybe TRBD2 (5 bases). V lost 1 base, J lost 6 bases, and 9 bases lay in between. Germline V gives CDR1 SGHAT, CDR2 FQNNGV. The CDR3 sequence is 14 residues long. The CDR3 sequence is CASSLGAAAGELFF. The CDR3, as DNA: TGTGCCAGCAGCTTAGGGGCAGCGGCCGGGGAGCTGTTTTTT.

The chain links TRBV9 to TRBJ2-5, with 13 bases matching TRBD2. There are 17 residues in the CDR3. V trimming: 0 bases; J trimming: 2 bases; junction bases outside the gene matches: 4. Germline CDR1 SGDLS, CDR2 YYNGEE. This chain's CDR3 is CASSVDLLAGGQETQYF. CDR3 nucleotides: TGTGCCAGCAGCGTAGATTTACTAGCGGGGGGGCAAGAGACCCAGTACTTC.

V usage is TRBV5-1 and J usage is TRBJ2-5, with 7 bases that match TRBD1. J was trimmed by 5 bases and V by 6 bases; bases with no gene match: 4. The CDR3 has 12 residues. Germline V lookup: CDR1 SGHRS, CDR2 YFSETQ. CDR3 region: CASTGGRETQYF. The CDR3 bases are TGCGCCAGCACAGGGGGAAGGGAGACCCAGTACTTC.

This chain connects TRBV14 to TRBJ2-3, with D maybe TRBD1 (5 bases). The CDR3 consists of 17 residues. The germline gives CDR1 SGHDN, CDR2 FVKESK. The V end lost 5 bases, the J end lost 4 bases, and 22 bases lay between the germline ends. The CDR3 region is CASSFGWIGAAPDTQYF. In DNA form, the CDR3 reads TGTGCCAGCAGCTTTGGTTGGATAGGGGCCGCACCAGATACGCAGTATTTT.

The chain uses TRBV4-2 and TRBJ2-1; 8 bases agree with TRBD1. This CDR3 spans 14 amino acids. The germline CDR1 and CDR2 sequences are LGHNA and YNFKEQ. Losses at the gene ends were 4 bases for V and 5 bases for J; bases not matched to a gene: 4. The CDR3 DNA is TGTGCCAGCAGCCTCCGGGACAGGAACAATGAGCAGTTCTTC. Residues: CASSLRDRNNEQFF.

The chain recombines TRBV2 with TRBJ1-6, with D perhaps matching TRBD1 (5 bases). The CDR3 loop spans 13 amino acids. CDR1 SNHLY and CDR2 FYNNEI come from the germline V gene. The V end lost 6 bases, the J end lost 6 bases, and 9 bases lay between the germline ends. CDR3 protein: CASRGPPNSPLHF. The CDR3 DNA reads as TGTGCCAGCAGGGGACCGCCTAATTCACCCCTCCACTTT.

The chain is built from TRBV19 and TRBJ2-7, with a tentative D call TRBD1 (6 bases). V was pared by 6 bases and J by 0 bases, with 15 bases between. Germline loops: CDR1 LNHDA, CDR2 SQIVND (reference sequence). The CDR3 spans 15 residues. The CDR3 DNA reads TGTGCCAGTAGCGAAACAGGGATTAGCTCCTACGAGCAGTACTTC. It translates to CASSETGISSYEQYF.

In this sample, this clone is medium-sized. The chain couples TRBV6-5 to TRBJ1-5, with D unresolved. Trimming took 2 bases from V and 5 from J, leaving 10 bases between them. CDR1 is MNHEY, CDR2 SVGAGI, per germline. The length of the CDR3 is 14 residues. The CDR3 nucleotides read TGTGCCAGCAGTTACGGGCAAGGATATCAGCCCCAGCATTTT. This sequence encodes CASSYGQGYQPQHF.

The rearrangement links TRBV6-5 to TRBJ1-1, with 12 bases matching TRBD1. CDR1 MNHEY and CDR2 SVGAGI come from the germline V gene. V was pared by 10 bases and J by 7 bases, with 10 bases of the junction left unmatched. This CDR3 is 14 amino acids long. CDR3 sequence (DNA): TGTGCCACCAAGGGACAGGGGGCTTGGGGTGAAGCTTTCTTT. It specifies CATKGQGAWGEAFF.

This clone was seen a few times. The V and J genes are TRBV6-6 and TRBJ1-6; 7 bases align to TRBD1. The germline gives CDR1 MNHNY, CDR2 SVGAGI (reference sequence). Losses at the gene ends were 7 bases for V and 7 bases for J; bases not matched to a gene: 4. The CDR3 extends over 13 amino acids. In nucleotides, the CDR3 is TGTGCCAGCAATACAGGGGTCAATTCACCCCTCCACTTT. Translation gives CASNTGVNSPLHF.